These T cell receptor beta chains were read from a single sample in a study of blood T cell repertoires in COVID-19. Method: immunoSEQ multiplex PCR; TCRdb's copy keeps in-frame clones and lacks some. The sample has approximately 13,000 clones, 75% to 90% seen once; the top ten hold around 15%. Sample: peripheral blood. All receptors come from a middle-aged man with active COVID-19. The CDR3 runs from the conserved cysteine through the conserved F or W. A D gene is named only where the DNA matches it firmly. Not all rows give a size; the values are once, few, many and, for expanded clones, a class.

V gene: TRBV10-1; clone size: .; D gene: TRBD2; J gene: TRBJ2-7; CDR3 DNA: TGCGCCAGCCGAGGACTAGCGGGATGGCTCGAGCAGTACTTC; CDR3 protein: CASRGLAGWLEQYF
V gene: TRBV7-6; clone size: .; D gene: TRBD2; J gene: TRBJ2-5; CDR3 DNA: TGTGCCAGCAGCTTTACATCTAGCGGGAGGGAGACCCAGTACTTC; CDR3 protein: CASSFTSSGRETQYF
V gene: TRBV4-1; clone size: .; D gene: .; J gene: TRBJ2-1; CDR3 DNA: TGCGCCAGCAGCCAAGACCAGCGGAGCTCCTACAATGAGCAGTTCTTC; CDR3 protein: CASSQDQRSSYNEQFF
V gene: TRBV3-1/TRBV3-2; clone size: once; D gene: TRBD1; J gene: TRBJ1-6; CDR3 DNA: TGTGCCAGCAGCCGGACAGGGGACCGACTCCACTTT; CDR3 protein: CASSRTGDRLHF
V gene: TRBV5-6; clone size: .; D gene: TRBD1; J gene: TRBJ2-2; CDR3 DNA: TGTGCCAGCAGCTATGACAGGGCCACCGGGGAGCTGTTTTTT; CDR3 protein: CASSYDRATGELFF
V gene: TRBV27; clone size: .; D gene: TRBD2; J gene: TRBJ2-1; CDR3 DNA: TGTGCCAGCTCCTCCGGGACTAGCGGTTACAATGAGCAGTTCTTC; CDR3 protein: CASSSGTSGYNEQFF
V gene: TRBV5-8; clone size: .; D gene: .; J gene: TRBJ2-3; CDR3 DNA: TGTGCCAGCAGCTTGGGTTCGGGGAGGAAGTCAGATACGCAGTATTTT; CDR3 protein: CASSLGSGRKSDTQYF
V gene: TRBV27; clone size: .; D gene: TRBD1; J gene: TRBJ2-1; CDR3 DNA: TGTGCCAGCAGTCCCCGGGACAGGGATTTCTCCTACAATGAGCAGTTCTTC; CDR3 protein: CASSPRDRDFSYNEQFF
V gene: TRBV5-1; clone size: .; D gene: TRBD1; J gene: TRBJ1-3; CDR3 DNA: TGCGCCAGCAGCCTGACAGGGGCCGCTGGAAACACCATATATTTT; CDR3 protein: CASSLTGAAGNTIYF
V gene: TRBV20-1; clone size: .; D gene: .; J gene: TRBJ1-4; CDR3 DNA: TGCAGTGCTAGTCAGGGTATAGCTAATGAAAAACTGTTTTTT; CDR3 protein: CSASQGIANEKLFF
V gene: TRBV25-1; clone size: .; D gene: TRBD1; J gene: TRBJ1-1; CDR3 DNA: TGTGCCAGCAGTGATCAGCAGGGGGCGTCTGAAGCTTTCTTT; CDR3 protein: CASSDQQGASEAFF
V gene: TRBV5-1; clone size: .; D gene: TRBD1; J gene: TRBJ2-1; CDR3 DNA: TGCGCCAGCAGCCCGTCCCGGGACAGGACGAGCTCCTACAATGAGCAGTTCTTC; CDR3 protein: CASSPSRDRTSSYNEQFF
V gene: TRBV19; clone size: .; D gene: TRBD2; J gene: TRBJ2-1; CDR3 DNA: TGTGCCAGTACCCCCAGCGGGAGGAACTATGAGCAGTTCTTC; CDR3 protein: CASTPSGRNYEQFF
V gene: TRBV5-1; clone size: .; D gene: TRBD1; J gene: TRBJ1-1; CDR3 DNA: TGCGCCAGCAGCTTGGGACAGGGGACAGTTAACACTGAAGCTTTCTTT; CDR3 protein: CASSLGQGTVNTEAFF
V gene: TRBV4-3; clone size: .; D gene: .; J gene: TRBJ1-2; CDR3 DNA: TGCGCCAGCAGCCGAGTGGAGGGGAATGGCTACACCTTC; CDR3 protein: CASSRVEGNGYTF
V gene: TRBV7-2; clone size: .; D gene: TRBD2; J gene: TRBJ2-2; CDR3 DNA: TGTGCCAGCGCACGGGGGGCGAACACCGGGGAGCTGTTTTTT; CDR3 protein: CASARGANTGELFF
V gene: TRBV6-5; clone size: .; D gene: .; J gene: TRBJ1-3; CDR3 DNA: TGTGCCATTCAGGACATAATCAGAAACACCATATATTTT; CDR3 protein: CAIQDIIRNTIYF
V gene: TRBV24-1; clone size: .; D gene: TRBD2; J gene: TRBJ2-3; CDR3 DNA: TGTGCCACCAGTGATTTGGGACTAGCGGGTCCAGATACGCAGTATTTT; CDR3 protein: CATSDLGLAGPDTQYF
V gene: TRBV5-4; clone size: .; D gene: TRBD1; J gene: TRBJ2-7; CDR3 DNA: TGTGCCAGCAGCGCGACACAGGGGGCATACGAGCAGTACTTC; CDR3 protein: CASSATQGAYEQYF
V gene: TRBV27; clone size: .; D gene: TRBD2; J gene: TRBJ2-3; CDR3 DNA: TGTGCCAGCAGTTTCGGGACTAGCGGGTCAGATACGCAGTATTTT; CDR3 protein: CASSFGTSGSDTQYF
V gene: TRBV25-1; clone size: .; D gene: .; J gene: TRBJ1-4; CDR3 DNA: TGTGCCAGCAGTGAAAGGGAGGAAAAACTGTTTTTT; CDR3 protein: CASSEREEKLFF
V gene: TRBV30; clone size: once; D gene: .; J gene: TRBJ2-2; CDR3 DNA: TGTGCCTGGCAAGGGACATCGGCCGGGGAGCTGTTTTTT; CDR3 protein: CAWQGTSAGELFF
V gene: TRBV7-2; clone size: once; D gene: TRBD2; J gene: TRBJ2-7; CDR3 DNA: TGTGCCAGCAGCCAATACCCCGGACTAGCGGGAGACGAGCAGTACTTC; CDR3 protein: CASSQYPGLAGDEQYF
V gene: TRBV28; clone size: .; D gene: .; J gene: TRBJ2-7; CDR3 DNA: TGTGCCAGCAGTCTCCTTTCTCTCGAGCAGTACTTC; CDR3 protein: CASSLLSLEQYF
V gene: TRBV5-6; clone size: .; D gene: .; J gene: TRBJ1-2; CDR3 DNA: TGTGCCAGCAGCTTGGGTGGCAGGGGTTTGGGCGGCTACACCTTC; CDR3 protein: CASSLGGRGLGGYTF
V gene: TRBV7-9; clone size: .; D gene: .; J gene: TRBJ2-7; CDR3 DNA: TGTGCCAGCAGCCCCCGGAACCGGAGGTCCTACGAGCAGTACTTC; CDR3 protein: CASSPRNRRSYEQYF
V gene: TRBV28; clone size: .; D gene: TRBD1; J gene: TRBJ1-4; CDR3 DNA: TGTGCCAGCAGAAGACAGGGGTCCAATGAAAAACTGTTTTTT; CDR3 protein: CASRRQGSNEKLFF
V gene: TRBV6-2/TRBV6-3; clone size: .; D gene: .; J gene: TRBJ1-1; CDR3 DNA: TGTGCCAGCAGTTTCCCGGGGTTGAACACTGAAGCTTTCTTT; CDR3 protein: CASSFPGLNTEAFF
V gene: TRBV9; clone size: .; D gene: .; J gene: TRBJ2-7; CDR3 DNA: TGTGCCAGCAGCGTAGCTAGTAGCTACGAGCAGTACTTC; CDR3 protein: CASSVASSYEQYF
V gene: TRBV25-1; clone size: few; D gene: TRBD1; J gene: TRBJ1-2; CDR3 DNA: TGTGCCAGCATGGACAGGGGTGATGGCTACACCTTC; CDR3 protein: CASMDRGDGYTF
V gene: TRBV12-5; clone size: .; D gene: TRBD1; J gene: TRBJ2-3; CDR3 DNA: TGTGCTAGTGGTACCGGGACAGGGTACACAGATACGCAGTATTTT; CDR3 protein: CASGTGTGYTDTQYF
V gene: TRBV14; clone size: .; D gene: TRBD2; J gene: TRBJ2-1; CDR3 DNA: TGTGCCAGCGGCGGGACTAGCGGGAATTACAATGAGCAGTTCTTC; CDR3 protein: CASGGTSGNYNEQFF
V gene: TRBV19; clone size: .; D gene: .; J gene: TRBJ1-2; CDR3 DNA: TGTGCCAGTAGTATAGTAAAGGGGAATGGCTACACCTTC; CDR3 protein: CASSIVKGNGYTF
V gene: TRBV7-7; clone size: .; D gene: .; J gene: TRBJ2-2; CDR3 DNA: TGTGCTAGCAGCCGCACGCTAGGATTCCCCGGGGAGCTGTTTTTT; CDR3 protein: CASSRTLGFPGELFF
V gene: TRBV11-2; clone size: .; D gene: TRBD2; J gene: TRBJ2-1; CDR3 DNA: TGTGCCAGCAGCTTAATACTAGCGGGGGGAAGTAATGAGCAGTTCTTC; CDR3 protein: CASSLILAGGSNEQFF
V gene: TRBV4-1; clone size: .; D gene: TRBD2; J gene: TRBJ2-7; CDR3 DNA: TGCGCCAGCAGCCAAGACAGGACTAGCGGGACCTTAAACTACGAGCAGTACTTC; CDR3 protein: CASSQDRTSGTLNYEQYF
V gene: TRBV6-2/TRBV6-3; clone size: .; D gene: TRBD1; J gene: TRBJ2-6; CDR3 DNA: TGTGCCAGCAGTTACTCACCGACAGGGGAGGCCAACGTCCTGACTTTC; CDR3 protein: CASSYSPTGEANVLTF